This T cell receptor beta chain emerged from a study of identical twins. CDR3 length: 14 residues. The germline CDR1 and CDR2 sequences are DFQATT and SNEGSKA (reference sequence). V shed 6 bases, J shed 4 bases, and the junction held 7 bases outside the gene matches. TCRdb re-derived calls from the 5' RACE reads in MiXCR, one entry per CDR3 protein. This sample carries under 800,000 distinct CDR3 sequences, over 20% of them seen once, and the ten largest clones take roughly 4%. These data also featured in a second study, about T cells expressing NK-cell markers. According to that study: Seven sequenced donors out of eight were HCMV-seropositive, one seronegative.

The source of this sequence is a woman between 18 and 29 years old in good health. The sample comprised PBMCs. The chain combines TRBV20-1 with TRBJ2-3, with TRBD2 identical over 10 bases. The CDR3 loop reads CSASTSGISDTQYF. CDR3 sequence (DNA): TGCAGTGCATCAACTAGCGGGATCTCAGATACGCAGTATTTT.